One and the same sample provided the 12 T cell receptor beta chains below, sequenced in a study of cytotoxic CD8 clonotypes in ibrutinib-treated CLL. Profiled with immunoSEQ multiplex PCR; TCRdb holds only in-frame clones, not every one. The sample has 150,000 or so clones; 70% to 90% are singletons. This material consisted of PBMCs, taken after 36 months of ibrutinib treatment. These TCRs come from a human donor with chronic lymphocytic leukemia.

V and J are TRBV18 and TRBJ2-7; TRBD1 might be the D (5 bases). Germline V gives CDR1 KGHSH, CDR2 LQKENI. The CDR3 has 12 amino acids. Deletions cut 3 bases from V and 6 bases from J, with 9 bases between. The CDR3 DNA is TGTGCCAGCTCACCGTCAGGGATCGAGCAGTACTTC. Translating it yields CASSPSGIEQYF.

This clone was picked up a small number of times. The chain links TRBV7-8 to TRBJ1-5, with D possibly being TRBD1 (6 bases). Germline V gene lookup returns CDR1 SGHVS and CDR2 FQNEAQ. The CDR3 loop spans 15 amino acids. Trimming pared 5 bases from V and 4 bases from J, leaving 15 bases between. DNA of the CDR3: TGTGCCAGCAGCGCTACCAGGGGCGGGAATCAGCCCCAGCATTTT. Amino acids: CASSATRGGNQPQHF.

This clone was seen a handful of times. This chain links TRBV6-5 with TRBJ2-7; the D gene could be TRBD1 or TRBD2 (6 bases each). The CDR3 length is 13 residues. V was clipped by 2 bases and J by 3 bases, with 8 bases between them. Germline CDR1 MNHEY, CDR2 SVGAGI. The chain's CDR3 is CASSYRGHYEQYF. The CDR3 nucleotides read TGTGCCAGCAGTTACCGGGGGCACTACGAGCAGTACTTC.

The J gene is TRBJ2-7, the V gene TRBV4-1; TRBD1 is a possible D gene (6 bases). Looked up from germline, CDR1 is MGHRA and CDR2 is YSYEKL. This CDR3 has 15 amino acids. V was pared by 5 bases and J by 3 bases, with 17 bases between. CDR3 amino acids: CASSFGARGVYEQYF. In nucleotides, the CDR3 is TGCGCCAGCAGCTTCGGCGCCAGGGGAGTCTACGAGCAGTACTTC.

V gene TRBV11-2 combines with J gene TRBJ2-7, with 7 bases lining up with TRBD2. Germline lookup yields CDR1 SGHAT and CDR2 FQNNGV. The CDR3 length is 14 residues. The V and J ends lost 5 bases and 0 bases, in that order; junction bases with no gene match: 4. DNA for the CDR3: TGTGCCAGCAGCGTGGGGACTACCTCCTACGAGCAGTACTTC. Its protein product is CASSVGTTSYEQYF.

V usage is TRBV11-2 and J usage is TRBJ1-2; D not certain. The CDR3 has 12 residues. The germline V and J ends were trimmed by 2 bases and 8 bases, with 9 bases remaining between them. The V gene's germline CDR1 is SGHAT and CDR2 FQNNGV. This chain's CDR3 is CASSLLIGGYTF. As DNA, the CDR3 is TGTGCCAGCAGCTTACTTATAGGGGGCTACACCTTC.

The rearrangement joins TRBV5-1 to TRBJ2-2; D possibly corresponds to TRBD1 (5 bases). V lost 4 bases and J 1 base, leaving 11 bases between the germline ends. The CDR3 loop spans 15 amino acids. Germline V CDR1 and CDR2: SGHRS, YFSETQ. The CDR3 sequence: CASSILQGNTGELFF. CDR3 coding DNA: TGCGCCAGCAGCATCCTTCAGGGGAACACCGGGGAGCTGTTTTTT.

The rearrangement uses TRBV29-1 and TRBJ1-2; D might be TRBD1 (6 bases). The germline gives CDR1 SQVTM, CDR2 ANQGSEA. The CDR3 contains 16 residues. Between the trimmed V and J ends, which lost 4 bases and 7 bases, there was a span of 25 bases. In DNA form, the CDR3 reads TGCAGCGTTGGGGGGCAGGGTATTAAGGAACTCTTTGGCTACACCTTC. Amino acids: CSVGGQGIKELFGYTF.

The CDR3 spells CASRVFGQANYGYTF. The CDR3 DNA reads as TGTGCCAGCAGGGTATTCGGACAGGCGAACTATGGCTACACCTTC. The V and J genes are TRBV28 and TRBJ1-2; 7 nucleotides match TRBD1. Germline loops: CDR1 MDHEN, CDR2 SYDVKM. The V gene end was trimmed by 6 bases and the J gene end by 2 bases; junction bases not matched to a gene: 9. The CDR3 has 15 residues.

The rearrangement uses TRBV7-2 and TRBJ1-1; weak D call: TRBD1 (6 bases). The CDR3 spans 14 residues. V lost 5 bases and J lost 5, with 15 bases in between. Germline values: CDR1 SGHTA, CDR2 FQGNSA. The CDR3 sequence: CASSPRPQGTEAFF. CDR3 nucleotides: TGTGCCAGCAGCCCACGGCCGCAGGGGACTGAAGCTTTCTTT.

J is TRBJ2-5 and V is TRBV11-2; TRBD1 is a possible D gene (5 bases). The CDR3 runs 11 residues. The ends were cut back, 8 bases at V and 6 bases at J, with 10 bases in the middle. Germline V gene sequence: CDR1 SGHAT, CDR2 FQNNGV. The CDR3 protein is CASGYRQTQYF. CDR3 bases: TGTGCCAGCGGATACAGGCAGACCCAGTACTTC.

The chain uses TRBV30 and TRBJ1-2; D is undetermined. The CDR3 sequence is 12 residues long. Deletions cut 0 bases from V and 5 bases from J, with 7 bases between. Germline V CDR1 and CDR2: GTSNPN, SVGIG (reference sequence). CDR3 amino acids: CAWSVGIYGYTF. The CDR3 bases are TGTGCCTGGAGTGTAGGGATTTATGGCTACACCTTC.